Sequencing of this TCR beta chain was carried out in a study of vaccination and CD4 T cells after COVID-19. Treatment in this sample: approximately 10-day PBMC culture with coronavirus spike peptide pools or control peptides (ViraFEST assay). In germline, CDR1 is MNHEY, CDR2 SVGEGT. The CDR3 runs 17 residues. J was trimmed by 1 base and V by 2 bases; bases with no gene match: 5. Worth noting for this clonotype: Its antigen is as yet unknown.

With the Oncomine TCR Beta short-read assay, DNA from cultured CD4+ T cells was sequenced. TCRdb reprocessed the PCR reads with MiXCR, giving one entry per CDR3 protein. This sample carries about 17,000 distinct CDR3 sequences, around 59% of them seen once, and the ten largest clones take more than 4%. The rearrangement uses TRBV6-2 or TRBV6-3 and TRBJ2-6, with 7 bases fitting TRBD1. This material consisted of CD4+ T cells from blood, cultured in vitro, taken after SARS-CoV-2 vaccination. The origin of this receptor is a human donor who had recovered from COVID-19. The CDR3 DNA reads as TGTGCCAGCAGTTACAGTCCGGGACAGTCTGGGGCCAACGTCCTGACTTTC. This encodes CASSYSPGQSGANVLTF.